A single sample is the source of the 18 T cell receptor beta chains below, sequenced in a study of Graves' ophthalmopathy and Graves' hyperthyroidism (dated by TCRdb to 2017 to 2018). TCRdb names Illumina HiSeq 2000 as the instrument used. For repertoire sequencing, the TCR beta CDR3 regions were amplified from RNA transcripts. A first-round RT-PCR used HTBI primers with the Qiagen OneStep RT-PCR kit, followed by a second-round multiplex PCR, size selection and purification. The public reads were run again by TCRdb, first through fastp at Q25 and then through MiXCR, and only productive beta chains were kept. Duplicate CDR3 protein sequences are folded into a single record with the most common DNA and genes. Counted in this sample were around 400,000 distinct CDR3 sequences; about 21% of them appeared once. In total, the top ten clones hold under 3.5% of the sample. The sample taken for sequencing was peripheral blood. The origin of the receptors is a young woman with stable Graves' hyperthyroidism. Donor details come from another sample of the same person, matched by shared clones.

Only a few counts were recorded for this clonotype. J is TRBJ2-7 and V is TRBV7-2, with 7 nucleotides matching TRBD2. The J call may be faulty, since TRBJ2-4 better matches the DNA end. This CDR3 region has 14 residues. The V gene's germline CDR1 is SGHTA and CDR2 FQGNSA. The CDR3 bases are TGTGCCAGCAGCTTCCAGGGAGGGGAAAACATTCAGTACTTC. Translating gives CASSFQGGENIQYF.

The V call is TRBV5-1, the J call TRBJ1-1; possibly TRBD1 for D (5 bases). V gave up 4 bases and J gave up 4 bases, with 26 bases separating them. The CDR3 is 18 residues long. From germline, CDR1 is SGHRS and CDR2 YFSETQ. The CDR3 loop reads CASSPGGISFLGGTEAFF. The CDR3 region has the DNA TGCGCCAGCAGCCCGGGGGGGATTAGTTTCTTAGGCGGCACTGAAGCTTTCTTT.

This clonotype has at least ten counts. J is TRBJ1-1 and V is TRBV6-1; possible D gene TRBD1, 6 bases. The V gene lost 8 bases and the J gene lost 6 bases, with 19 bases spanning the gap. CDR3 size: 14 residues. CDR1 and CDR2 (germline): MNHNS, SASEGT. The CDR3 here is CASGQRNDIPEAFF. CDR3 in DNA: TGTGCCAGCGGACAGCGGAACGACATCCCTGAAGCTTTCTTT.

This clonotype was seen at least ten times. The limits of the CDR3 on the DNA are not certain, so only TCRdb's listed CDR3 is given. The chain uses TRBV7-8 and TRBJ2-5; TRBD1, the D gene given by the table, was not confirmed from the DNA. Germline assignment: CDR1 SGHVS and CDR2 FQNEAQ. Including both end residues, the CDR3 is 15 amino acids long. The CDR3 loop is CASSLVVRARETQYF.

This clonotype was counted many times. V and J are TRBV7-9 and TRBJ2-5, with 8 nucleotides matching TRBD2. CDR1 and CDR2 (germline): SEHNR, FQNEAQ (reference sequence). V trimming: 2 bases; J trimming: 5 bases; junction bases outside the gene matches: 7. The CDR3 contains 15 residues. The CDR3 DNA reads as TGTGCCAGCAGCTTACAAGCGGGAGATTGGGAGACCCAGTACTTC. Amino acid sequence: CASSLQAGDWETQYF.

This chain joins TRBV27 and TRBJ2-7; possibly TRBD1 for D (5 bases). Germline V CDR1 and CDR2: MNHEY, SMNVEV (reference sequence). V gave up 4 bases and J gave up 3 bases, with 13 bases separating them. The CDR3 contains 14 residues. Here the CDR3 DNA reads TGTGCCAGCAGTTCCCCCGACAGACACTACGAGCAGTACTTC. It yields the protein CASSSPDRHYEQYF.

This clonotype occurred once. This chain uses TRBV3-1 with TRBJ2-7; no reliable D call. V was trimmed by 1 base and J by 7 bases, leaving 8 bases between them. The CDR3 sequence is 12 residues long. CDR1 and CDR2 from the germline V gene are LGHDT and YNNKEL (reference sequence). The CDR3: CASSQGSEEQYF. For the CDR3, the DNA is TGTGCCAGCAGCCAAGGATCCGAAGAGCAGTACTTC.

This clonotype was counted ten times or more. The chain carries TRBV5-1 and TRBJ2-7, with TRBD2 identical over 14 bases. The CDR3 contains 15 residues. Germline CDR1 SGHRS, CDR2 YFSETQ. The ends lost 4 bases at V and 6 bases at J; junction bases unmatched: 6. Written as DNA, the CDR3 is TGCGCCAGCAGCGTGGGGACTAGCGGGAGAGGCGAGCAGTACTTC. Translating gives CASSVGTSGRGEQYF.

This clonotype occurred many times. J is TRBJ2-7 and V is TRBV2; 14 nucleotides align to TRBD2. V dropped 3 bases and J dropped 6; count of bases not matched to a gene: 4. The germline gives CDR1 SNHLY, CDR2 FYNNEI. The CDR3 is 15 amino acids. CDR3 sequence (DNA): TGTGCCAGCAGTGAGTTTGGGACTAGCGGGAGCGAGCAGTACTTC. Its translation is CASSEFGTSGSEQYF. The variable domain in full, completed from reference TRBV2 and TRBJ2-7, reads EPEVTQTPSHQVTQMGQEVILRCVPISNHLYFYWYRQILGQKVEFLVSFYNNEISEKSEIFDDQFSVERPDGSNFTLKIRSTKLEDSAMYFCASSEFGTSGSEQYFGPGTRLTVT.

This clonotype was detected only a few times. The rearrangement joins TRBV6-2 or TRBV6-3 to TRBJ2-2; tentative D call: TRBD1 (6 bases). The germline V gene encodes CDR1 MNHEY and CDR2 SVGEGT. The ends were cut back, 6 bases at V and 7 bases at J, with 9 bases in the middle. The CDR3 loop spans 12 amino acids. The DNA of the CDR3 is TGTGCCAGCAGGCAGGGGAGCGGGGAGCTGTTTTTT. Amino acids: CASRQGSGELFF.

This clonotype was seen ten or more times. V usage is TRBV6-1 and J usage is TRBJ1-1; D is undetermined. Germline-derived CDR1 and CDR2 are MNHNS and SASEGT. CDR3 length: 12 amino acids. The ends were cut back, 2 bases at V and 7 bases at J, with 8 bases in the middle. The CDR3 region is CASSEWAVEAFF. CDR3 nucleotides: TGTGCCAGCAGTGAATGGGCCGTTGAAGCTTTCTTT.

As for this clonotype: A read error may explain this, as a much larger clone is one base away. The V call is TRBV12-3 or TRBV12-4, the J call TRBJ1-5; D unclear. CDR3 length: 15 residues. The germline V and J ends were trimmed by 8 bases and 5 bases, with 19 bases remaining between them. The CDR3 sequence: CASLLGGSGHQPQHF. The DNA of the CDR3 is TGTGCCAGCTTACTCGGTGGGTCCGGGCATCAGCCCCAGCATTTT.

This clonotype was seen just once. The CDR3 region is CASSLLGTGQGLEQYF. The CDR3 region has the DNA TGTGCCAGCAGCCTTCTTGGGACAGGACAGGGTCTCGAGCAGTACTTC. The chain joins TRBV14 to TRBJ2-7; 8 bases match TRBD1. Germline loops: CDR1 SGHDN, CDR2 FVKESK. The J segment lost 6 bases and the V segment lost 4 bases, leaving 14 bases of the junction unmatched. This CDR3 has 16 residues.

This clonotype occurred many times. The chain links TRBV7-2 to TRBJ2-5; 7 positions match TRBD2. Losses at the gene ends were 4 bases for V and 5 bases for J; bases not matched to a gene: 13. CDR1 is SGHTA, CDR2 FQGNSA, per germline. This CDR3 has 16 residues. CDR3 sequence reads: CASSCRDYRTGETQYF. As DNA, the CDR3 is TGTGCCAGCAGCTGCCGGGACTACCGCACCGGGGAGACCCAGTACTTC.

This clonotype was detected many times. This chain connects TRBV6-1 to TRBJ2-2, with D possibly TRBD2 on 5 matching bases. Per the germline V gene, CDR1 is MNHNS and CDR2 is SASEGT. Trimming stripped 1 base from V and 3 bases from J, with 6 bases between. CDR3 length: 14 residues. CDR3 DNA: TGTGCCAGCAGTGAAGTGAGGGACACCGGGGAGCTGTTTTTT. It is translated as CASSEVRDTGELFF.

The J gene is TRBJ1-2, the V gene TRBV28; tentatively, D is TRBD1 (5 bases). CDR3 length equals 13 residues. The germline gives CDR1 MDHEN, CDR2 SYDVKM. V was clipped by 2 bases and J by 8 bases, with 12 bases between them. The CDR3 nucleotides are TGTGCCAGCAGTTTAACAGGCGGCAGGGGCTACACCTTC. Encoded protein: CASSLTGGRGYTF.

The table lists this clonotype with a few counts. The gene calls are TRBV10-1 and TRBJ2-2; D gene uncertain. Trimming took 1 base from V and 0 from J, leaving 15 bases between them. In germline, CDR1 is WNHNN, CDR2 SYGVQD (reference sequence). CDR3 size: 18 residues. CDR3 DNA sequence: TGCGCCAGCAGTGAGTTAGGCTTTACTAACGCGAACACCGGGGAGCTGTTTTTT. This translates into CASSELGFTNANTGELFF.

This clonotype was observed many times. The genes are TRBV6-5 and TRBJ2-5, with D tentatively TRBD1 (5 bases). Germline loops: CDR1 MNHEY, CDR2 SVGAGI. Trimming removed 5 bases at V and 5 bases at J, with 21 bases between. This CDR3 is built from 16 residues. The CDR3 loop is CASSPGLTGAGETQYF. CDR3 DNA: TGTGCCAGCAGTCCCGGGCTGACCGGCGCAGGGGAGACCCAGTACTTC.